This TCR beta chain came from a study of T-cell reconstitution after alpha-beta-depleted transplantation in children. The TCRbeta library incorporated unique molecular identifiers. TCRdb recomputed calls from the PCR reads with MiXCR, one row per CDR3 protein. The sample records fewer than 550,000 distinct CDR3 sequences, roughly a tenth being singletons. Per the germline V gene, CDR1 is LNHNV and CDR2 is YYDKDF (reference sequence). V gave up 4 bases and J gave up 2 bases, with 9 bases separating them. This CDR3 region has 14 residues. This clonotype was picked up many times. Sequences were derived from PBMCs, sampled before TCRalphabeta/CD19-depleted stem cell transplant. This chain joins TRBV15 and TRBJ1-3; D is undetermined. The clonotype comes from a child aged 2 to 10 with inherited bone marrow failure, due to receive a stem cell transplant. Here the CDR3 reads CATSTGRPGNTIYF. CDR3 nucleotides: TGTGCCACCAGCACCGGGAGGCCTGGAAACACCATATATTTT.